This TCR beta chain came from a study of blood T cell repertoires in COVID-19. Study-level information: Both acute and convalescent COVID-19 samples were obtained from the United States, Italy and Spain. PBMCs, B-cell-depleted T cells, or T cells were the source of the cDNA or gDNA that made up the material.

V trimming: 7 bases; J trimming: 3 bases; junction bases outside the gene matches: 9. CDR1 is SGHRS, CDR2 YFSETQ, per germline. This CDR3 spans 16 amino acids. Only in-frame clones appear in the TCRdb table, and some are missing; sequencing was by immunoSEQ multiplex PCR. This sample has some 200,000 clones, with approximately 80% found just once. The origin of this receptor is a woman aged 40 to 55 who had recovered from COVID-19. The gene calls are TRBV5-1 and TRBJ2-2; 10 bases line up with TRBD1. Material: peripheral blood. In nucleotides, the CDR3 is TGCGCCAGCCGGCCACGGGGGACAGGGGACACCGGGGAGCTGTTTTTT. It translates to CASRPRGTGDTGELFF.